The 14 T cell receptor beta chains reported below all come from one sample, sequenced in a study of type 1 regulatory T cells. Study-wide points: Compared with non-type 1 regulatory T cells, type 1 regulatory T cells showed a more restricted TCR repertoire.

MiXCR, run by TCRdb on the reads, gives a single entry per CDR3 protein. The sample gives several thousand distinct CDR3 sequences, 33% of which show up once; roughly 24% is in the top ten. The antigens these receptors bind are not known. The sequencing sample was made of cultured type 1 regulatory T (Tr1) cells, either the whole culture or a sorted fraction (not recorded which). The receptors were sampled from a human donor in good health.

The chain employs TRBV6-5 and TRBJ2-1; TRBD2 matches at 8 bases. V shed 11 bases and J 6 bases; nucleotides not matched to a gene: 9. CDR1 MNHEY and CDR2 SVGAGI come from the germline V gene. This CDR3 has 13 amino acids. The CDR3 bases are TGTGCCTCGCGTAGCGGGAACGGCAATGAGCAGTTCTTC. Translating it yields CASRSGNGNEQFF.

V usage is TRBV5-6 and J usage is TRBJ1-6; a weak D match, TRBD1 (5 bases). This CDR3 region has 14 residues. Per germline, CDR1 SGHDT and CDR2 YYEEEE. The V gene lost 3 bases and the J gene lost 7 bases, with 11 bases spanning the gap. The DNA for the CDR3 is TGTGCCAGCAGCTCCCGCAGGGCCAATTCACCCCTCCACTTT. This sequence encodes CASSSRRANSPLHF.

This clonotype has only one observation. Sequence at one end of the junction differs from germline and may be a read error. V and J are TRBV7-2 and TRBJ2-7, with no clear D. CDR3 length: 13 residues. Germline V gives CDR1 SGHTA, CDR2 FQGNSA. The DNA for the CDR3 is TGTGCCAGCAGCTTTCGAGACTCCTATGAGCAGTACTTC. As protein: CASSFRDSYEQYF.

This clonotype was observed at least ten times. The DNA of the CDR3 is TGTGCCAGCAGTGAATTCGGACAAGCGGGTGATGAGCAGTTCTTC. As protein: CASSEFGQAGDEQFF. This chain joins TRBV25-1 and TRBJ2-1, with a possible D match to TRBD2 (6 bases). CDR1 and CDR2 from the germline V gene are MGHDK and SYGVNS. The CDR3 spans 15 residues. Trimming pared 1 base from V and 8 bases from J, leaving 15 bases between.

With regard to this clonotype: At one end, the junction sequence differs from germline, possibly due to a read error. This chain connects TRBV7-8 to TRBJ2-7; D uncertain. The CDR3 length is 12 residues. Per the germline V gene, CDR1 is SGHVS and CDR2 is FQNEAQ. This chain's CDR3 is CASSLGRYEQNF. Written as DNA, the CDR3 is TGTGCCAGCAGCTTAGGGCGTTACGAGCAGAACTTC.

The rearrangement joins TRBV7-9 to TRBJ2-1, with 7 bases identical to TRBD2. The trim removed 2 bases at V and 5 bases at J, leaving 3 bases unmatched. The germline V gene has CDR1 SEHNR and CDR2 FQNEAQ (reference sequence). The CDR3 is made up of 14 amino acids. The CDR3 DNA is TGTGCCAGCAGCTTATGGGGGGGACACAATGAGCAGTTCTTC. This sequence encodes CASSLWGGHNEQFF.

V gene TRBV5-1 combines with J gene TRBJ2-5, with TRBD2 identical over 10 bases. The CDR3 loop spans 15 amino acids. J was trimmed by 4 bases and V by 0 bases; bases with no gene match: 3. Germline CDR1 reads SGHRS; CDR2 reads YFSETQ. The CDR3: CASSLGLAGVETQYF. CDR3 in DNA: TGCGCCAGCAGCTTGGGCCTAGCGGGAGTAGAGACCCAGTACTTC.

There are a few counts of this clonotype. The chain uses TRBV9 and TRBJ2-2; the D call may be TRBD1 or TRBD2 (8 bases each). Germline values: CDR1 SGDLS, CDR2 YYNGEE. The V end was cut by 2 bases, the J end by 7 bases, with 21 bases between. The CDR3 contains 17 residues. CDR3 residues: CASSVQGAGGRHGELFF. CDR3 bases: TGTGCCAGCAGCGTTCAGGGGGCGGGAGGACGGCACGGGGAGCTGTTTTTT.

By share, this clonotype counts as medium-sized (0.01 to 0.1%). A junction end diverges from the germline sequence, so it may reflect a read error. The rearrangement links TRBV12-3 or TRBV12-4 to TRBJ2-3; D may match TRBD1 or TRBD2 (5 bases each). The CDR3 length is 14 residues. The CDR3: CASSPGGTTYTQYF. The CDR3 DNA reads as TGTGCCAGCAGTCCGGGTGGGACCACATATACGCAGTATTTT.

This clonotype is classed as medium-sized (0.01 to 0.1%). The chain is built from TRBV20-1 and TRBJ2-5, with 16 bases identical to TRBD2. The CDR3 has 18 amino acids. Germline values: CDR1 DFQATT, CDR2 SNEGSKA (reference sequence). Trimming at V came to 6 bases and at J to 1 base, leaving 11 bases not matched to a gene. CDR3 bases: TGCAGTGCCTCCGGGACTAGCGGGAGGGCTCTCCTCCAAGAGACCCAGTACTTC. It is translated as CSASGTSGRALLQETQYF.

This clonotype is medium-sized. The rearrangement joins TRBV12-3 or TRBV12-4 to TRBJ2-3; D gene unclear. Deletions cut 4 bases from V and 6 bases from J, with 5 bases between. The length of the CDR3 is 11 residues. CDR3 in DNA: TGTGCCAGCAGTTCCGCGGATACGCAGTATTTT. It specifies CASSSADTQYF.

CDR3 sequence (DNA): TGTGCCAGCTCACCGCAACAGGGTCGGGACTATGGCTACACCTTC. Amino acids: CASSPQQGRDYGYTF. V usage is TRBV18 and J usage is TRBJ1-2; a possible D gene is TRBD1 (6 bases). The ends were cut back, 3 bases at V and 3 bases at J, with 14 bases in the middle. The CDR3 contains 15 residues. Germline V gene data show CDR1 as KGHSH and CDR2 as LQKENI.

V usage is TRBV11-2 and J usage is TRBJ1-4, with D uncertain. The CDR3 has 13 amino acids. Germline V gene data show CDR1 as SGHAT and CDR2 as FQNNGV. Trimming cost V 6 bases and J 4 bases, with 9 bases left between them. The CDR3 sequence: CASSLRRNEKLFF. CDR3 DNA sequence: TGTGCCAGCAGTCTGCGGCGTAATGAAAAACTGTTTTTT.

The rearrangement uses TRBV29-1 and TRBJ2-5; TRBD2 matches 9 bases. This CDR3 has 15 amino acids. The germline V gene has CDR1 SQVTM and CDR2 ANQGSEA. V lost 4 bases, J lost 1 base, and 7 bases stayed unmatched. The chain's CDR3 is CSVVRSSGAQETQYF. The CDR3 nucleotides are TGCAGCGTTGTTAGGTCTAGCGGGGCCCAAGAGACCCAGTACTTC.